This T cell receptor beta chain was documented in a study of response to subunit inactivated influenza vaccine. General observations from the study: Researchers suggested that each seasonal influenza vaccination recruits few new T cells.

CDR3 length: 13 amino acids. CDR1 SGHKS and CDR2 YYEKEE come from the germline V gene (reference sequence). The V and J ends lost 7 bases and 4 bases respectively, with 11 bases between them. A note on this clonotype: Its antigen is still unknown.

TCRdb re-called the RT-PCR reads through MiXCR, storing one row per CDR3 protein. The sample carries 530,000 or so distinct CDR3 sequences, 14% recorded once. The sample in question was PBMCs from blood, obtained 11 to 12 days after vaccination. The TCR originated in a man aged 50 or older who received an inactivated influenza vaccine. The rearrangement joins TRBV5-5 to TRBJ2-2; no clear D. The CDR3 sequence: CASHMSGTGELFF. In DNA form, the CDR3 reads TGTGCCAGCCATATGTCGGGCACCGGGGAGCTGTTTTTT. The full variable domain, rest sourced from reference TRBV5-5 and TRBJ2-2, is DAGVTQSPTHLIKTRGQQVTLRCSPISGHKSVSWYQQVLGQGPQFIFQYYEKEERGRGNFPDRFSARQFPNYSSELNVNALLLGDSALYLCASHMSGTGELFFGEGSRLTVL.